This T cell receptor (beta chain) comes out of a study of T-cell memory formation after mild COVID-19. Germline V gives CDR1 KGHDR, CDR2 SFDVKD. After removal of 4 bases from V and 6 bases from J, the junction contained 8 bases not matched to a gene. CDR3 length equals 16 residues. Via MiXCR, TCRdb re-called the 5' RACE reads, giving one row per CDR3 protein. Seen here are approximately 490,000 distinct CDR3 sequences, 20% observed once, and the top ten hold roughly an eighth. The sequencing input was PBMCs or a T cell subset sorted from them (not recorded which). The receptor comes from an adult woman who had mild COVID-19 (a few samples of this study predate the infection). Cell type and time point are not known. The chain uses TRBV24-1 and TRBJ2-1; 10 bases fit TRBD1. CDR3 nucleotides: TGTGCCACCAGTGACCTGGACAGGGGGAGTAGCAATGAGCAGTTCTTC. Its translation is CATSDLDRGSSNEQFF.